This T cell receptor beta chain was captured by sequencing in a study of blood T cell repertoires in COVID-19. Repertoires were generated with immunoSEQ multiplex PCR, while TCRdb's copy carries only in-frame clones and drops some. This sample carries about 74,000 clones, about 83% of them seen once, and the ten largest clones take 30% to 45%. Trimming removed 0 bases from V and 2 bases from J, with 13 bases in between. Germline lookup yields CDR1 SGHDN and CDR2 FVKESK. This CDR3 is 16 amino acids long. Material: peripheral blood. The TCR sequence derives from a man between 65 and 85 years old with acute or convalescent COVID-19. The rearrangement uses TRBV14 and TRBJ2-5; D not certain. This chain's CDR3 is CASSQDEGTTQETQYF. DNA for the CDR3: TGTGCCAGCAGCCAAGATGAAGGAACTACACAAGAGACCCAGTACTTC.